Listed here is a single TCR beta chain. The antigen is not known. Here immunoSEQ multiplex PCR was the method, and the copy in TCRdb shows in-frame clones only, minus some. The sample records about 110,000 clones, 70% to 90% being singletons. This entry comes from a study of T cell responses to AZD1222 COVID-19 vaccine. Notes on the study in general: After the peak T cell response, and only then, were repertoires sampled. Vaccine-related CD4 TCRs covered spike, predominating at 160-218 and 743-854. Baseline seropositives among AZD1222 recipients totaled only 6 or 7. There were mostly white British donors and more females than males, and clonal diversity was possibly underestimated.

The sample consisted of peripheral blood, taken on day 0 of AZD1222 vaccination. The TCR originated in an adult in good health.

The chain's CDR3 is CASSRQGARTDTQYF. CDR3 DNA sequence: TGCGCCAGCAGCCGACAGGGGGCTCGCACAGATACGCAGTATTTT. J is TRBJ2-3 and V is TRBV5-1, with TRBD1 matching over 10 bases. CDR1 is SGHRS, CDR2 YFSETQ, per germline. The trim removed 4 bases at V and 1 base at J, leaving 3 bases unmatched. CDR3 size: 15 residues.